These 19 T cell receptor beta chains were sequenced from one sample in a study of cytomegalovirus exposure and HLA in healthy donors. Researchers ran the PCR with 60 Vbeta and 13 Jbeta primers. Profiled with immunoSEQ multiplex PCR; TCRdb holds only in-frame clones, not every one. The sample shows roughly 120,000 clones, roughly 83% of them seen only once. Sequencing used PBMCs. The receptors come from a woman between 18 and 29 years old in good health and CMV-seropositive.

The chain is built from TRBV9 and TRBJ1-1, with TRBD1 identical over 8 bases. Germline V lookup: CDR1 SGDLS, CDR2 YYNGEE. Losses at the gene ends were 3 bases for V and 1 base for J; bases not matched to a gene: 5. The CDR3 sequence is 15 residues long. CDR3 in DNA: TGTGCCAGCAGCGCAAGGACAGGGACGAACACTGAAGCTTTCTTT. Translation: CASSARTGTNTEAFF. Using reference TRBV9 and TRBJ1-1 for the parts outside the CDR3, the full variable domain is DSGVTQTPKHLITATGQRVTLRCSPRSGDLSVYWYQQSLDQGLQFLIQYYNGEERAKGNILERFSAQQFPDLHSELNLSSLELGDSALYFCASSARTGTNTEAFFGQGTRLTVV.

This clone turned up a few times. This rearrangement joins TRBV11-3 to TRBJ2-5; the match to TRBD2 covers 8 bases. Trimming removed 5 bases from V and 0 bases from J; junction bases left unmatched: 14. The CDR3 is made up of 18 amino acids. CDR1 and CDR2 from the germline V gene are SGHNT and YENEEA. CDR3: CASSLGWPGGPDQETQYF. CDR3 DNA: TGTGCCAGCAGCCTCGGGTGGCCGGGAGGGCCCGACCAAGAGACCCAGTACTTC.

V gene TRBV6-5 combines with J gene TRBJ2-1, with a weak D call TRBD1 (6 bases). The CDR3 has 14 amino acids. In germline, CDR1 is MNHEY, CDR2 SVGAGI. V was pared by 5 bases and J by 8 bases, with 16 bases between. The CDR3 bases are TGTGCCAGCAGTGAGTGGGGGCCCCTTCATGAGCAGTTCTTC. This translates into CASSEWGPLHEQFF.

V and J are TRBV7-6 and TRBJ2-3; D may be TRBD1 (5 bases). V lost 2 bases, J lost 2 bases, and 14 bases lay in between. Germline CDR1 reads SGHVS; CDR2 reads FNYEAQ. There are 16 residues in the CDR3. The CDR3 DNA reads TGTGCCAGCAGCTTAAGGGGATCCGAATTCACAGATACGCAGTATTTT. Its translation is CASSLRGSEFTDTQYF. Full variable domain (rest looked up from reference TRBV7-6 and TRBJ2-3): GAGVSQSPRYKVTKRGQDVALRCDPISGHVSLYWYRQALGQGPEFLTYFNYEAQQDKSGLPNDRFSAERPEGSISTLTIQRTEQRDSAMYRCASSLRGSEFTDTQYFGPGTRLTVL.

The chain carries TRBV4-1 and TRBJ2-3; 8 bases are a match to TRBD1. The germline gives CDR1 MGHRA, CDR2 YSYEKL. J lost 5 bases, V lost 4 bases, and 5 bases had no gene match. This CDR3 has 14 residues. CDR3 protein: CASSPRTGLDTQYF. The CDR3 bases are TGCGCCAGCAGCCCCAGGACAGGGCTAGATACGCAGTATTTT.

CDR3 loop: CASSEQVSYGYTF. The CDR3 nucleotides read TGTGCCAGCAGCGAACAGGTTTCCTATGGCTACACCTTC. This chain uses TRBV7-9 with TRBJ1-2; D possibly corresponds to TRBD1 (5 bases). V lost 5 bases and J 4 bases, leaving 11 bases between the germline ends. This CDR3 region has 13 residues. Per germline, CDR1 SEHNR and CDR2 FQNEAQ (reference sequence).

The chain is built from TRBV7-9 and TRBJ1-2, with unresolved D. There are 13 residues in the CDR3. V shed 1 base and J shed 4 bases, with 7 bases lying between them. CDR1 and CDR2 from the germline V gene are SEHNR and FQNEAQ (reference sequence). CDR3 residues: CASSLGYIYGYTF. The CDR3 bases are TGTGCCAGCAGCTTAGGATACATCTATGGCTACACCTTC. Drawing the rest from reference TRBV7-9 and TRBJ1-2, the complete variable domain is DTGVSQNPRHKITKRGQNVTFRCDPISEHNRLYWYRQTLGQGPEFLTYFQNEAQLEKSRLLSDRFSAERPKGSFSTLEIQRTEQGDSAMYLCASSLGYIYGYTFGSGTRLTVV.

The rearrangement links TRBV2 to TRBJ2-7; the D gene is possibly TRBD2 (5 bases). V dropped 7 bases and J dropped 2 bases, with 15 bases sitting between them. The germline V gene has CDR1 SNHLY and CDR2 FYNNEI. The CDR3 has 14 amino acids. CDR3 amino acids: CASTLGPRAYEQYF. The CDR3 region has the DNA TGTGCCAGCACCCTCGGGCCGAGGGCCTACGAGCAGTACTTC.

This clone occurred a few times. The chain combines TRBV7-6 with TRBJ2-3; 12 nucleotides agree with TRBD2. The CDR3 length is 15 residues. V lost 5 bases and J lost 4; bases outside the gene matches: 4. Germline V lookup: CDR1 SGHVS, CDR2 FNYEAQ. The CDR3 DNA reads TGTGCCAGCAGCCCCCCTAGCGGGAGGGCAGATACGCAGTATTTT. Translating it yields CASSPPSGRADTQYF.

The chain combines TRBV28 with TRBJ2-2; maybe TRBD1 (5 bases). Trimming shortened V by 2 bases and J by 5 bases, and 18 bases separated the two germline ends. The CDR3 consists of 17 residues. Germline CDR1 is MDHEN and CDR2 is SYDVKM. The CDR3 loop reads CASSLDRWGKSTGELFF. The CDR3 DNA is TGTGCCAGCAGTTTAGACAGATGGGGAAAAAGTACCGGGGAGCTGTTTTTT.

The sample holds one count of this clone. The chain carries TRBV5-1 and TRBJ1-2; unclear D gene. The CDR3 consists of 14 residues. Germline V lookup: CDR1 SGHRS, CDR2 YFSETQ. Trimming took off 0 bases at V and 6 bases at J, with 12 bases between the two ends. The CDR3 is CASSLAGTGDGYTF. The CDR3 DNA reads as TGCGCCAGCAGCTTGGCGGGAACGGGCGATGGCTACACCTTC.

This clone came up once. CDR3 bases: TGTGCTAGTGGTCGGGCCTACGAGCAGTACTTC. Its translation: CASGRAYEQYF. The genes are TRBV12-5 and TRBJ2-7; D gene unclear. CDR1 and CDR2 (germline): LGHNT, FRNRAP. CDR3 length: 11 residues. V was pared by 5 bases and J by 2 bases, with 4 bases between.

The CDR3 DNA sequence: TGCGCCAGCAGCTCCCATCGGACAGACACTGAAGCTTTCTTT. Protein product: CASSSHRTDTEAFF. The chain links TRBV5-1 to TRBJ1-1; a weak D match, TRBD1 (6 bases). CDR3 length equals 14 residues. Trimming left V 3 bases short and J 3 bases short, with 12 bases between. Germline V gene sequence: CDR1 SGHRS, CDR2 YFSETQ.

The genes are TRBV5-6 and TRBJ2-1, with 13 bases aligning to TRBD2. The CDR3 consists of 14 residues. Germline V CDR1 and CDR2: SGHDT, YYEEEE. V trimming: 5 bases; J trimming: 6 bases; junction bases outside the gene matches: 2. The CDR3 sequence: CASRRLAGGNEQFF. CDR3 nucleotides: TGTGCCAGCAGGCGACTAGCGGGAGGCAATGAGCAGTTCTTC.

The chain uses TRBV11-3 and TRBJ2-7, with 10 bases lining up with TRBD2. The J segment lost 2 bases and the V segment lost 4 bases, leaving 5 bases of the junction unmatched. The CDR3 runs 15 residues. Looked up from germline, CDR1 is SGHNT and CDR2 is YENEEA. CDR3 residues: CASSSGLAAAYEQYF. The CDR3 bases are TGTGCCAGCAGCTCCGGACTAGCGGCCGCCTACGAGCAGTACTTC.

This clone was counted once. J is TRBJ2-1 and V is TRBV7-9, with 10 nucleotides matching TRBD2. CDR1 is SEHNR, CDR2 FQNEAQ, per germline (reference sequence). This CDR3 region has 17 residues. The V gene end was trimmed by 5 bases and the J gene end by 4 bases; junction bases not matched to a gene: 11. This CDR3 reads CASSPASGRAGYNEQFF. CDR3 in DNA: TGTGCCAGCAGCCCGGCGAGCGGGAGGGCCGGGTACAATGAGCAGTTCTTC.

The chain combines TRBV4-1 with TRBJ2-7; 11 bases map to TRBD1. CDR3 length equals 15 residues. Germline V CDR1 and CDR2: MGHRA, YSYEKL. V lost 5 bases to trimming and J lost 3 bases; unmatched junction nucleotides: 6. DNA for the CDR3: TGCGCCAGCAGCTTCCCGGGACAGGGGGTCTACGAGCAGTACTTC. As protein: CASSFPGQGVYEQYF.

The sample holds one count of this clone. The rearrangement uses TRBV28 and TRBJ1-6; 10 bases are a match to TRBD1. Germline loops: CDR1 MDHEN, CDR2 SYDVKM. J gave up 8 bases and V 6 bases, and 4 bases lay outside the gene matches. The CDR3 is 14 amino acids. The CDR3 reads CASSSGQGDSPLHF. CDR3 DNA: TGTGCCAGCAGCTCAGGACAGGGGGATTCACCCCTCCACTTT. Filled out from reference TRBV28 and TRBJ1-6, the complete variable domain reads DVKVTQSSRYLVKRTGEKVFLECVQDMDHENMFWYRQDPGLGLRLIYFSYDVKMKEKGDIPEGYSVSREKKERFSLILESASTNQTSMYLCASSSGQGDSPLHFGNGTRLTVT.

The rearrangement uses TRBV19 and TRBJ1-1; 8 bases line up with TRBD1. The CDR3 spans 14 residues. J lost 7 bases, V lost 5 bases, and 9 bases had no gene match. CDR1 LNHDA and CDR2 SQIVND come from the germline V gene (reference sequence). The CDR3 region has the DNA TGTGCCAGTAGTTTTGACAGGGGACGTCTTGAAGCTTTCTTT. It codes for CASSFDRGRLEAFF. Drawing the rest from reference TRBV19 and TRBJ1-1, the complete variable domain is DGGITQSPKYLFRKEGQNVTLSCEQNLNHDAMYWYRQDPGQGLRLIYYSQIVNDFQKGDIAEGYSVSREKKESFPLTVTSAQKNPTAFYLCASSFDRGRLEAFFGQGTRLTVV.